This is a list of T cell receptor beta chains from one sample in a study of T cells in Graves' hyperthyroidism and ophthalmopathy. TCRdb re-derived calls from the multiplex PCR reads in MiXCR, one entry per CDR3 protein. The profile shows 530,000 or so distinct CDR3 sequences, 46% of them singletons. The material sequenced was peripheral blood or thyroid tissue (not recorded which). Source of these receptors: a young woman with Graves' hyperthyroidism. The CDR3 runs from the conserved cysteine through the conserved F or W. D genes are given only for firm matches.

CDR3aa,v_gene,len,j_gene,d_gene
CAITDRGVNSYEQYF,TRBV10-3,15,TRBJ2-7,TRBD1
CASIRTGGSDTQYF,TRBV19,14,TRBJ2-3,TRBD1
CASSETGFSYEQYF,TRBV6-2/TRBV6-3,14,TRBJ2-7,-
CATSRGQGETQYF,TRBV15,13,TRBJ2-5,TRBD1
CASSFQAWENEQFF,TRBV7-8,14,TRBJ2-1,-
CSVGEDTGELFF,TRBV29-1,12,TRBJ2-2,-
CAISYSGSYEQYF,TRBV6-5,13,TRBJ2-7,-
CASSRLAGVTETQYF,TRBV6-1,15,TRBJ2-5,TRBD2
CSAPGGTNEKLFF,TRBV20-1,13,TRBJ1-4,-
CSANPGANVLTF,TRBV20-1,12,TRBJ2-6,-
CASSFVLGGTSGELLF,TRBV5-5,16,TRBJ2-2,-
CASGFGTSESSYEQYF,TRBV12-5,16,TRBJ2-7,TRBD2
CATSDVDREETQYF,TRBV24-1,14,TRBJ2-5,TRBD1
CSARDTGGGFTEAFF,TRBV20-1,15,TRBJ1-1,TRBD1
CASSVTGSMTEAFF,TRBV2,14,TRBJ1-1,-
CASSLTGGTDRELFF,TRBV5-5,15,TRBJ2-2,-
CANSGESGGELFF,TRBV7-2,13,TRBJ2-2,-
CSAMGLAGSYEQYF,TRBV20-1,14,TRBJ2-7,TRBD2
CAIQGADTQYF,TRBV2,11,TRBJ2-3,-
CATSGGGETQYF,TRBV24-1,12,TRBJ2-5,-
CASSFSRLANTEAFF,TRBV11-3,15,TRBJ1-1,-
CATSDGDLRPQHF,TRBV24-1,13,TRBJ1-5,-
CAGRSIVWSDYTEAFF,TRBV5-1,16,TRBJ1-1,-
CSVTGESYEYGYTF,TRBV29-1,14,TRBJ1-2,TRBD1
CASSAITPGEWDTEAFF,TRBV9,17,TRBJ1-1,-
CASSPLDGNTEAFF,TRBV2,14,TRBJ1-1,-
CSASAGLAGAFF,TRBV20-1,12,TRBJ1-1,-
CASSYFPGEQYF,TRBV6-2/TRBV6-3,12,TRBJ2-7,-
CSLEVDSSDTQYF,TRBV29-1,13,TRBJ2-3,-
CSTWAVTGGYTF,TRBV29-1,12,TRBJ1-2,-
CASSPGLAGGELFF,TRBV7-9,14,TRBJ2-2,TRBD2
CAISGTGAYEQYF,TRBV10-3,13,TRBJ2-7,TRBD1
CAISDQWGTGGEGSGNTIYF,TRBV10-3,20,TRBJ1-3,TRBD1
CASSGIREAGETQYF,TRBV6-1,15,TRBJ2-5,TRBD2
CASSLGVTTEAFF,TRBV7-2,13,TRBJ1-1,-
CSVEERTRGYTF,TRBV29-1,12,TRBJ1-2,-
CSVLDGKRVRSGANVLTF,TRBV29-1,18,TRBJ2-6,-
CASSPPLQGGTWDGYTF,TRBV7-9,17,TRBJ1-2,TRBD1
CASRRTSGSLNEQFF,TRBV7-9,15,TRBJ2-1,TRBD2
CSASLLADSYEQYF,TRBV20-1,14,TRBJ2-7,TRBD2
CSARWNQETQYF,TRBV20-1,12,TRBJ2-5,-